This T cell receptor (beta chain) was captured by sequencing in a study of response to subunit inactivated influenza vaccine. General study findings and limits: The authors suggested that every seasonal influenza vaccination recruits few new T cells.

TCRdb re-derived calls from the RT-PCR reads in MiXCR, one entry per CDR3 protein. The sample yields approximately 530,000 distinct CDR3 sequences, approximately 7.3% seen once. CDR3 size: 13 residues. Trimming cost V 0 bases and J 7 bases, with 6 bases left between them. Looked up from germline, CDR1 is SGHAT and CDR2 is FQNNGV. Remarks on this clonotype: The antigen remains undetermined.

The material was PBMCs from blood, obtained around 2 years after vaccination. The sequence came from a man between 50 and 69 years old who received an inactivated influenza vaccine. This chain uses TRBV11-2 with TRBJ2-2, with D unresolved. DNA of the CDR3: TGTGCCAGCAGCTTAGATCGGATCGGGGAGCTGTTTTTT. Its translation is CASSLDRIGELFF.